This T cell receptor beta chain derives from a study of blood T cells in healthy people across ages. Broader study findings: Conclusively comparing naive with antigen-experienced cells was impossible with unsorted PBMCs.

With a J-beta primer mix and a sample-barcoded 5' primer, a second PCR ran about 6 to 11 cycles. Each CDR3 protein gets one entry after TCRdb re-called the 5' RACE reads with MiXCR. The sample holds more than 1 million distinct CDR3 sequences, 45% seen once. Sample donors were healthy Caucasian individuals that came from Russia, aged roughly 6 to 90. For every donor, a draw yielded ten milliliters of peripheral blood. A word on this clonotype: Its antigen is not known.

Germline V lookup: CDR1 SNHLY, CDR2 FYNNEI. V was pared by 9 bases and J by 5 bases, with 14 bases between. This CDR3 is 12 amino acids long. This TCR was sampled from an older woman in good health. Sequenced input: blood. The rearrangement uses TRBV2 and TRBJ2-7; D not certain. The CDR3 loop reads CARNAFENEQYF. The CDR3 DNA reads as TGTGCCAGGAACGCGTTTGAAAACGAGCAGTACTTC.